These T cell receptor beta chains were read from a single sample in a study. MiXCR was run by TCRdb on the RT-PCR reads, yielding one entry per CDR3 protein. The table includes hundreds of thousands of distinct CDR3 sequences, 14% detected once. Sequencing was performed on memory CD4+ T cells from blood. All receptors come from a female donor in good health, serving as a healthy control. Both conserved end residues are trimmed from each CDR3. Rows may omit the clone size; those that give it use once, few, many or a size class.

clone_size: few
v_call: TRBV4-3
j_call: TRBJ2-3
cdr3_length: 11
cdr3_aa: ASSSRQTDTQY

clone_size: few
v_call: TRBV6-5
j_call: TRBJ2-2
cdr3_length: 11
cdr3_aa: ASSYSIAVELF

clone_size: many
v_call: TRBV6-5
j_call: TRBJ1-5
cdr3_length: 10
cdr3_aa: ASSYNDGPQH

clone_size: NA
v_call: TRBV20-1
j_call: TRBJ2-3
cdr3_length: 13
cdr3_aa: SAREGSSTTDTQY

clone_size: few
v_call: TRBV6-6
j_call: TRBJ1-6
cdr3_length: 14
cdr3_aa: ASSPISGQNNSPLH

clone_size: few
v_call: TRBV12-3/TRBV12-4
j_call: TRBJ2-5
cdr3_length: 16
cdr3_aa: ASRKDRDRRGGQETQY

clone_size: few
v_call: TRBV5-5
j_call: TRBJ1-2
cdr3_length: 14
cdr3_aa: ASSLFRRSSNYGYT

clone_size: NA
v_call: TRBV7-9
j_call: TRBJ2-1
cdr3_length: 13
cdr3_aa: ASSKPGLAENEQF

clone_size: many
v_call: TRBV27
j_call: TRBJ1-1
cdr3_length: 13
cdr3_aa: ASSSPGKGRTEAF

clone_size: many
v_call: TRBV20-1
j_call: TRBJ1-2
cdr3_length: 9
cdr3_aa: SASDGPGYT

clone_size: few
v_call: TRBV5-1
j_call: TRBJ2-1
cdr3_length: 14
cdr3_aa: ASSNHLAGGHNEQF

clone_size: many
v_call: TRBV4-1
j_call: TRBJ2-3
cdr3_length: 20
cdr3_aa: ASSQGALMEAGPGSSTDTQY

clone_size: NA
v_call: TRBV10-3
j_call: TRBJ2-2
cdr3_length: 14
cdr3_aa: AISERRALNTGELF

clone_size: few
v_call: TRBV4-1
j_call: TRBJ2-2
cdr3_length: 13
cdr3_aa: ASSQDDRPTGELF

clone_size: NA
v_call: TRBV20-1
j_call: TRBJ1-3
cdr3_length: 14
cdr3_aa: SAKRWEGSGGNTIY

clone_size: NA
v_call: TRBV25-1
j_call: TRBJ1-4
cdr3_length: 15
cdr3_aa: ASSVGRTPWVNEKLF

clone_size: many
v_call: TRBV20-1
j_call: TRBJ2-1
cdr3_length: 13
cdr3_aa: SARSSGSSYNEQF

clone_size: NA
v_call: TRBV6-5
j_call: TRBJ1-1
cdr3_length: 15
cdr3_aa: ASSYRSLQGSKTEAF

clone_size: NA
v_call: TRBV20-1
j_call: TRBJ2-7
cdr3_length: 11
cdr3_aa: SARGQATYEQY

clone_size: NA
v_call: TRBV19
j_call: TRBJ2-2
cdr3_length: 14
cdr3_aa: ASSSGTSLNTGELF

clone_size: NA
v_call: TRBV7-2
j_call: TRBJ2-7
cdr3_length: 13
cdr3_aa: ASSLAPGRGYEQY

clone_size: many
v_call: TRBV29-1
j_call: TRBJ2-3
cdr3_length: 14
cdr3_aa: SVQGRVAGGSDTQY

clone_size: few
v_call: TRBV27
j_call: TRBJ2-3
cdr3_length: 12
cdr3_aa: ASPGQLYTDTQY

clone_size: many
v_call: TRBV29-1
j_call: TRBJ2-1
cdr3_length: 12
cdr3_aa: SAGLAASYNEQF

clone_size: NA
v_call: TRBV5-5
j_call: TRBJ2-3
cdr3_length: 15
cdr3_aa: ASSLGALAGFTDTQY

clone_size: many
v_call: TRBV6-5
j_call: TRBJ2-7
cdr3_length: 12
cdr3_aa: ASSYGQGNYEQY

clone_size: NA
v_call: TRBV20-1
j_call: TRBJ2-3
cdr3_length: 12
cdr3_aa: SAISGTFTDTQY

clone_size: few
v_call: TRBV6-1
j_call: TRBJ1-3
cdr3_length: 12
cdr3_aa: ASRSMGIGNTIY

clone_size: NA
v_call: TRBV19
j_call: TRBJ2-6
cdr3_length: 14
cdr3_aa: ASSAGRGGGILVLT

clone_size: NA
v_call: TRBV9
j_call: TRBJ2-7
cdr3_length: 12
cdr3_aa: ASSVDPSGYEQY

clone_size: many
v_call: TRBV6-5
j_call: TRBJ1-3
cdr3_length: 16
cdr3_aa: ASSYSYRVAAAGNTIY

clone_size: few
v_call: TRBV20-1
j_call: TRBJ1-2
cdr3_length: 10
cdr3_aa: SAILNGDGYT

clone_size: once
v_call: TRBV3-1
j_call: TRBJ2-7
cdr3_length: 10
cdr3_aa: ASSQPTGQQY

clone_size: NA
v_call: TRBV6-2/TRBV6-3
j_call: TRBJ1-5
cdr3_length: 9
cdr3_aa: ATGLNQPQH

clone_size: few
v_call: TRBV28
j_call: TRBJ1-1
cdr3_length: 12
cdr3_aa: ASILGRLNTEAF

clone_size: NA
v_call: TRBV20-1
j_call: TRBJ2-5
cdr3_length: 10
cdr3_aa: SAGRGQETQH

clone_size: NA
v_call: TRBV7-3
j_call: TRBJ2-1
cdr3_length: 10
cdr3_aa: ASSLMGGKQF

clone_size: few
v_call: TRBV10-3
j_call: TRBJ2-2
cdr3_length: 12
cdr3_aa: AISGGGATGELF

clone_size: many
v_call: TRBV20-1
j_call: TRBJ1-2
cdr3_length: 11
cdr3_aa: SADGTDRTGYT

clone_size: NA
v_call: TRBV20-1
j_call: TRBJ1-1
cdr3_length: 12
cdr3_aa: SAGRVGRDTEAF

clone_size: many
v_call: TRBV7-3
j_call: TRBJ2-1
cdr3_length: 13
cdr3_aa: ASSPGTGPHNEQF

clone_size: NA
v_call: TRBV24-1
j_call: TRBJ2-2
cdr3_length: 12
cdr3_aa: ASGGTGNTGELF

clone_size: NA
v_call: TRBV24-1
j_call: TRBJ1-4
cdr3_length: 14
cdr3_aa: ATSDGQGGTNEKLF

clone_size: NA
v_call: TRBV12-3/TRBV12-4
j_call: TRBJ1-5
cdr3_length: 10
cdr3_aa: ASSFLTQPQH

clone_size: few
v_call: TRBV7-8
j_call: TRBJ2-7
cdr3_length: 14
cdr3_aa: ASSLGPSTGAYEQY

clone_size: few
v_call: TRBV3-1
j_call: TRBJ1-6
cdr3_length: 14
cdr3_aa: ASSQGDRGLSSPLH

clone_size: NA
v_call: TRBV20-1
j_call: TRBJ1-2
cdr3_length: 13
cdr3_aa: SATPVAAPNYGYT

clone_size: many
v_call: TRBV10-3
j_call: TRBJ1-6
cdr3_length: 13
cdr3_aa: AISGGTGYNSPLH

clone_size: few
v_call: TRBV19
j_call: TRBJ2-7
cdr3_length: 13
cdr3_aa: ASRETGSASYEQY

clone_size: NA
v_call: TRBV7-9
j_call: TRBJ1-1
cdr3_length: 12
cdr3_aa: ASSLAPGLSEAF